This TCR beta chain was recorded in a study of CD8+ T cells in alopecia areata. Treatment specified: oral pan-JAK inhibitor, 5-10 mg twice daily. Trimming pared 7 bases from V and 1 base from J, leaving 11 bases between. Looked up from germline, CDR1 is SQVTM and CDR2 is ANQGSEA. The CDR3 extends over 12 amino acids. RNA extraction was followed by reverse transcription into cDNA, which acted as the sequencing template. Clones were read by immunoSEQ multiplex PCR, and TCRdb kept only the in-frame ones, dropping some. The data contain 170,000 or so clones, about three fifths of them singletons. This clone was counted between two and nine times.

The chain recombines TRBV29-1 with TRBJ2-7; a possible D gene is TRBD2 (5 bases). The sequence derives from a human donor with alopecia areata. This specimen was CD8+ T cells sorted from blood, taken at week 24, from a patient treated with tofacitinib. In DNA, the CDR3 is TGCAGCGCGACTAACACTTCCTACGAGCAGTACTTC. The encoded protein is CSATNTSYEQYF.